Presented here are 23 T cell receptor beta chains from one specimen sequenced in a study of blood T cell repertoires in COVID-19. Repertoires were generated with immunoSEQ multiplex PCR, while TCRdb's copy carries only in-frame clones and drops some. The table lists 270,000 or so clones, roughly 81% of them singletons. The sequencing input was PBMCs or T cells enriched from blood (not recorded which). These receptors were obtained from a woman aged 45-65 years who had been exposed to COVID-19.

V and J are TRBV7-9 and TRBJ2-7, with D possibly TRBD2 on 6 matching bases. Trimming removed 4 bases at V and 7 bases at J, with 14 bases between. Per the germline V gene, CDR1 is SEHNR and CDR2 is FQNEAQ (reference sequence). The CDR3 spans 13 residues. For the CDR3, the DNA is TGTGCCAGCAGCTCCGGAGGGACGAGGGAGCAGTACTTC. It yields the protein CASSSGGTREQYF.

The genes are TRBV28 and TRBJ1-1, with TRBD1 as a possible D gene (5 bases). Per germline, CDR1 MDHEN and CDR2 SYDVKM. This CDR3 has 15 residues. CDR3 region: CAALGHRTMNTEAFF. CDR3 sequence (DNA): TGTGCTGCCCTGGGGCACCGAACTATGAACACTGAAGCTTTCTTT.

The chain recombines TRBV5-5 with TRBJ1-3; perhaps TRBD1 as D (5 bases). This CDR3 is built from 14 residues. From germline, CDR1 is SGHKS and CDR2 YYEKEE (reference sequence). V was trimmed by 5 bases and J by 4 bases, leaving 13 bases between them. The CDR3 region is CASSGGFGGNTIYF. CDR3 DNA: TGTGCCAGCAGTGGGGGGTTCGGAGGAAACACCATATATTTT.

The genes are TRBV4-1 and TRBJ2-1; 7 bases agree with TRBD2. Germline V gene sequence: CDR1 MGHRA, CDR2 YSYEKL. The CDR3 length is 14 residues. The V segment lost 3 bases and the J segment 3 bases; nucleotides outside the gene matches: 2. As DNA, the CDR3 is TGCGCCAGCAGCCACCAGCGGGGCTACAATGAGCAGTTCTTC. It is translated as CASSHQRGYNEQFF.

The chain carries TRBV2 and TRBJ1-3, with D maybe TRBD1 (5 bases). The CDR3 is made up of 17 amino acids. The V and J ends lost 6 bases and 3 bases respectively, with 21 bases between them. CDR1 SNHLY and CDR2 FYNNEI come from the germline V gene. CDR3 region: CASSRDSGGLFGNTIYF. The CDR3 DNA reads TGTGCCAGCAGCCGGGACTCCGGAGGGCTCTTTGGAAACACCATATATTTT.

The rearrangement uses TRBV6-6 and TRBJ1-1, with 8 positions matching TRBD1. Germline V gene data show CDR1 as MNHNY and CDR2 as SVGAGI (reference sequence). The ends lost 5 bases at V and 8 bases at J; junction bases unmatched: 4. The CDR3 length is 12 residues. The CDR3 region has the DNA TGTGCCAGCAGTAGGGACAGGACAGAAGCTTTCTTT. It is translated as CASSRDRTEAFF.

The chain joins TRBV6-1 to TRBJ2-7; D gene ambiguous. CDR3 length equals 12 residues. Germline V lookup: CDR1 MNHNS, CDR2 SASEGT. V was trimmed by 3 bases and J by 5 bases, leaving 8 bases between them. The CDR3 loop reads CASSDPRNEQYF. The CDR3 bases are TGTGCCAGCAGTGATCCCCGTAACGAGCAGTACTTC.

V usage is TRBV10-1 and J usage is TRBJ2-7, with D tentatively TRBD2 (6 bases). The V gene lost 5 bases and the J gene lost 2 bases, with 10 bases spanning the gap. This CDR3 region has 13 residues. The germline gives CDR1 WNHNN, CDR2 SYGVQD (reference sequence). Written as DNA, the CDR3 is TGCGCCAGCAGTCCGGGAGCCCCCTACGAGCAGTACTTC. Translating it yields CASSPGAPYEQYF.

The chain uses TRBV7-2 and TRBJ2-1; maybe TRBD1 (5 bases). The germline V and J ends were trimmed by 6 bases and 0 bases, with 18 bases remaining between them. The CDR3 totals 17 residues. Germline V gene data show CDR1 as SGHTA and CDR2 as FQGNSA. The CDR3 reads CASRSNGASSSYNEQFF. The CDR3 coding sequence is TGTGCCAGCAGATCAAATGGGGCGTCCAGCTCCTACAATGAGCAGTTCTTC. The full variable domain, in which reference TRBV7-2 and TRBJ2-1 provide the parts outside the CDR3, is GAGVSQSPSNKVTEKGKDVELRCDPISGHTALYWYRQSLGQGLEFLIYFQGNSAPDKSGLPSDRFSAERTGGSVSTLTIQRTQQEDSAVYLCASRSNGASSSYNEQFFGPGTRLTVL.

The CDR3 DNA follows: TGTGCCAGCAGTGAACCGGGATTGAACACTGAAGCTTTCTTT. Protein product: CASSEPGLNTEAFF. The chain combines TRBV6-1 with TRBJ1-1; the D is unclear. This CDR3 has 14 residues. Germline CDR1 MNHNS, CDR2 SASEGT. Trimming shortened V by 2 bases and J by 0 bases, and 7 bases separated the two germline ends.

The V call is TRBV7-9, the J call TRBJ2-1; 9 nucleotides line up with TRBD1. The CDR3 totals 15 residues. With 5 bases clipped from V and 10 bases from J, the junction kept 12 bases outside the gene matches. Germline-derived CDR1 and CDR2 are SEHNR and FQNEAQ (reference sequence). CDR3 protein: CASSPKWDRVGEQFF. The DNA for the CDR3 is TGTGCCAGCAGCCCAAAATGGGACAGGGTCGGGGAGCAGTTCTTC.

With respect to this clone: The sample has other DNA sequences that encode this CDR3 too. CDR3 bases: TGCGCCAGCAGCTCTCAACAGGGTCTAAACACTGAAGCTTTCTTT. Translating it yields CASSSQQGLNTEAFF. The chain uses TRBV5-1 and TRBJ1-1, with a possible D match to TRBD1 (6 bases). Germline V gene sequence: CDR1 SGHRS, CDR2 YFSETQ. The CDR3 totals 15 residues. V lost 3 bases and J 2 bases, leaving 14 bases between the germline ends.

The sample holds one count of this clone. This chain connects TRBV2 to TRBJ1-6; weak D call: TRBD1 (5 bases). Per the germline V gene, CDR1 is SNHLY and CDR2 is FYNNEI. Deletions cut 4 bases from V and 8 bases from J, with 12 bases between. The CDR3 has 14 amino acids. This chain's CDR3 is CASSVRGRHSPLHF. CDR3 DNA: TGTGCCAGCAGTGTAAGGGGTAGGCATTCACCCCTCCACTTT.

The chain couples TRBV6-2 or TRBV6-3 to TRBJ1-3, with 7 bases aligning to TRBD1. CDR3 size: 17 residues. V gave up 5 bases and J gave up 0 bases; unmatched junction bases: 10. The V gene's germline CDR1 is MNHEY and CDR2 SVGEGT. CDR3 amino acids: CASSGGRTGNSGNTIYF. DNA for the CDR3: TGTGCCAGCAGTGGCGGGAGGACAGGAAACTCTGGAAACACCATATATTTT.

The chain employs TRBV7-9 and TRBJ1-1; the match to TRBD1 covers 7 bases. The CDR3 extends over 13 amino acids. V shed 5 bases, J shed 7 bases, and the junction held 7 bases outside the gene matches. From germline, CDR1 is SEHNR and CDR2 FQNEAQ (reference sequence). CDR3 amino acids: CASSRTGASEAFF. DNA for the CDR3: TGTGCCAGCAGCAGAACAGGGGCGAGTGAAGCTTTCTTT.

V is TRBV4-1 and J is TRBJ1-1, with a possible D match to TRBD1 (5 bases). Germline V gives CDR1 MGHRA, CDR2 YSYEKL. Trimming took 2 bases from V and 5 from J, leaving 24 bases between them. The length of the CDR3 is 18 residues. The CDR3 DNA reads TGCGCCAGCAGCCAAAATTTTGCGGGGCAGCCCCCCTCGACTGAAGCTTTCTTT. Encoded protein: CASSQNFAGQPPSTEAFF.

The gene calls are TRBV27 and TRBJ1-1; D is possibly TRBD1 (5 bases). CDR1 is MNHEY and CDR2 is SMNVEV in the germline V gene (reference sequence). The CDR3 is 15 residues long. Deletions cut 1 base from V and 8 bases from J, with 17 bases between. The CDR3 DNA reads TGTGCCAGCAGTTTATTTGGGGCGGAGATCGGAGAAGCTTTCTTT. Its translation is CASSLFGAEIGEAFF.

The chain carries TRBV19 and TRBJ1-6; no reliable D call. The germline gives CDR1 LNHDA, CDR2 SQIVND (reference sequence). This CDR3 contains 15 residues. Deletions cut 6 bases from V and 1 base from J, with 10 bases between. For the CDR3, the DNA is TGTGCCAGTAGGACTAAGAGTTCCTATAATTCACCCCTCCACTTT. Residues: CASRTKSSYNSPLHF.

This clone was seen a single time. This sequence joins TRBV7-2 and TRBJ1-1; no definite D call. This CDR3 is built from 14 residues. The germline V gene encodes CDR1 SGHTA and CDR2 FQGNSA. Trimming took off 1 base at V and 5 bases at J, with 11 bases between the two ends. The CDR3, as DNA: TGTGCCAGCAGCTTAGAGAGGGTGGAAACTGAAGCTTTCTTT. The encoded protein is CASSLERVETEAFF.

The rearrangement links TRBV4-2 to TRBJ1-2; no clear D gene. The V end lost 0 bases, the J end lost 4 bases, and 12 bases lay between the germline ends. Germline values: CDR1 LGHNA, CDR2 YNFKEQ. This CDR3 spans 15 amino acids. CDR3 sequence: CASSQDRADTYGYTF. As DNA, the CDR3 is TGTGCCAGCAGCCAAGATCGAGCAGACACCTATGGCTACACCTTC.

CDR3 DNA: TGCGCCAGCAGCTTGACAGATAGCACAGATACGCAGTATTTT. Amino acids: CASSLTDSTDTQYF. The chain recombines TRBV5-1 with TRBJ2-3; D gene uncertain. Trimming removed 1 base at V and 0 bases at J, with 6 bases between. Germline loops: CDR1 SGHRS, CDR2 YFSETQ. The CDR3 covers 14 residues.

The chain has TRBV4-2 and TRBJ2-5; no clear D. From germline, CDR1 is LGHNA and CDR2 YNFKEQ. V lost 3 bases to trimming and J lost 3 bases, with 5 bases between them. This CDR3 region has 12 residues. The DNA for the CDR3 is TGTGCCAGCAGCCAGTTCAAAGAGACCCAGTACTTC. Translation: CASSQFKETQYF.

The genes are TRBV4-1 and TRBJ1-1; D is uncertain. Germline V gene data show CDR1 as MGHRA and CDR2 as YSYEKL. This CDR3 has 13 residues. Between the trimmed V and J ends, which lost 4 bases and 6 bases, there was a span of 12 bases. CDR3 sequence (DNA): TGCGCCAGCAGCCCTCCGGGAGACGCTGAAGCTTTCTTT. Amino acids: CASSPPGDAEAFF.